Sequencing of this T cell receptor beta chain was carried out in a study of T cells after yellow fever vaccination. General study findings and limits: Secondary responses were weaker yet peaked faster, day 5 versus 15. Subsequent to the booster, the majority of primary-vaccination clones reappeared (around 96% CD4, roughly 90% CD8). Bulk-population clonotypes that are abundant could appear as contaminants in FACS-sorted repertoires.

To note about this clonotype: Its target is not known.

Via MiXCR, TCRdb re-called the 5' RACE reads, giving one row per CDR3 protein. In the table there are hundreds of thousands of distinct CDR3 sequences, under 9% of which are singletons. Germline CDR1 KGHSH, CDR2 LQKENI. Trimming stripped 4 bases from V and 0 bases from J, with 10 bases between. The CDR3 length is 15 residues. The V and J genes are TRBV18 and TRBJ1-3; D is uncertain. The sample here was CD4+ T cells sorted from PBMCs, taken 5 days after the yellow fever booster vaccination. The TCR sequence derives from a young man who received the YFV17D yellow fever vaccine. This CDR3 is CASSRQDLSGNTIYF. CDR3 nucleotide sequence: TGTGCCAGCTCACGCCAGGACCTCTCTGGAAACACCATATATTTT.